This T cell receptor beta chain stems from a study of shared clonotypes between healthy human individuals. Overall study context: With ages of 18 to 49, the donors were a couple of women and three men. Whole-study findings and limits: Blood alone was sampled, and tissue repertoires likely differ. It was the non-shared clonotypes that had lower generation probabilities than clonotypes shared by all four donors.

A word on this clone: Antigen specificity is unknown.

Generated by immunoSEQ multiplex PCR, the TCRdb table keeps only in-frame clones and is missing some. The sample yields over 700,000 clones, roughly two thirds seen once. CDR1 SNHLY and CDR2 FYNNEI come from the germline V gene. This CDR3 has 16 residues. Trimming took off 6 bases at V and 0 bases at J, with 14 bases between the two ends. A split of CD4+ cells into CD45RA+ naive and CD45RA-negative memory subsets was performed. Sequenced sample: memory CD4+ T cells sorted from blood. Subset indicated: CD45RA-negative fraction. V is TRBV2 and J is TRBJ2-2; D might be TRBD1 (6 bases). This sequence originates from a young woman in good health. The chain's CDR3 is CASRRGNSANTGELFF. Written as DNA, the CDR3 is TGTGCCAGCAGGAGGGGGAATTCTGCGAACACCGGGGAGCTGTTTTTT.